This T cell receptor beta chain was sequenced in a study of human T cells and chemical hapten exposure. V was pared by 6 bases and J by 4 bases, with 10 bases of the junction left unmatched. The CDR3 has 14 amino acids. Looked up from germline, CDR1 is DFQATT and CDR2 is SNEGSKA (reference sequence). The sample's time point: patch test 3, about 24 weeks after DPC sensitization. Stated treatment: therapeutic diphenylcyclopropenone sensitization with weekly scalp DPC. TCRdb re-called the RACE reads with MiXCR, one entry per CDR3 protein. The data show some 110,000 distinct CDR3 sequences, roughly a third seen once.

The V call is TRBV20-1, the J call TRBJ2-3; 7 positions agree with TRBD2. Material: whole blood, obtained in connection with sensitization to the hapten diphenylcyclopropenone (DPC). The receptor's source is a man aged 40-49 years with alopecia areata. Some clones in this sample may be carry-over from other donors' samples. CDR3 region: CSALPAGAADTQYF. CDR3 nucleotides: TGCAGTGCCCTGCCGGCGGGAGCCGCAGATACGCAGTATTTT.